Listed below are T cell receptor beta chains from one sample, sequenced in a study of CD8 T cells in Susac syndrome. One entry per CDR3 protein results from TCRdb running MiXCR on the immunoSEQ multiplex PCR reads. The sample yields 90,000 to 150,000 distinct CDR3 sequences, around 95% seen once. The sequenced sample consisted of CD4+ T cells from PBMCs. The receptors were gathered from a human donor in good health. Both conserved end residues are part of each CDR3. Each record gives: V gene, D gene, J gene, clone size, CDR3 protein, CDR3 DNA. D genes are given only for firm matches. Clone size appears in some rows only: once, few, many, or a class for an expanded clone.

V gene: TRBV3-1
D gene: TRBD2
J gene: TRBJ2-3
clone size: .
CDR3 protein: CASSSAIAGGEDTQYF
CDR3 DNA: TGTGCCAGCAGCTCGGCTATAGCGGGAGGGGAAGATACGCAGTATTTT

V gene: TRBV6-2/TRBV6-3
D gene: .
J gene: TRBJ2-5
clone size: .
CDR3 protein: CASAGSQETQYF
CDR3 DNA: TGTGCCAGCGCCGGATCCCAAGAGACCCAGTACTTC

V gene: TRBV30
D gene: .
J gene: TRBJ1-5
clone size: .
CDR3 protein: CACQGSGGGNQPQHF
CDR3 DNA: TGTGCCTGTCAAGGGTCGGGGGGCGGCAATCAGCCCCAGCATTTT

V gene: TRBV20-1
D gene: .
J gene: TRBJ2-7
clone size: .
CDR3 protein: CSASRLALDYEQYF
CDR3 DNA: TGCAGTGCTAGTAGGCTCGCCTTAGACTACGAGCAGTACTTC

V gene: TRBV29-1
D gene: .
J gene: TRBJ2-5
clone size: once
CDR3 protein: CSAPFRGLQETQYF
CDR3 DNA: TGCAGCGCACCGTTTAGGGGCCTGCAAGAGACCCAGTACTTC

V gene: TRBV29-1
D gene: .
J gene: TRBJ2-7
clone size: few
CDR3 protein: CSVDGDTSYEQYF
CDR3 DNA: TGCAGCGTTGACGGTGACACGTCCTACGAGCAGTACTTC

V gene: TRBV6-6
D gene: .
J gene: TRBJ1-1
clone size: .
CDR3 protein: CASSYVNQNTEAFF
CDR3 DNA: TGTGCCAGCAGTTACGTTAACCAAAACACTGAAGCTTTCTTT

V gene: TRBV28
D gene: TRBD2
J gene: TRBJ2-2
clone size: .
CDR3 protein: CASSLGLAGWLTGELFF
CDR3 DNA: TGTGCCAGCAGCCTGGGACTAGCGGGATGGCTCACCGGGGAGCTGTTTTTT

V gene: TRBV19
D gene: .
J gene: TRBJ2-7
clone size: once
CDR3 protein: CASTTGGGSAYEQYF
CDR3 DNA: TGTGCCAGTACTACAGGGGGGGGTTCGGCCTACGAGCAGTACTTC

V gene: TRBV25-1
D gene: .
J gene: TRBJ2-1
clone size: .
CDR3 protein: CASSESLNEQFF
CDR3 DNA: TGTGCCAGCAGTGAATCCCTCAATGAGCAGTTCTTC

V gene: TRBV30
D gene: .
J gene: TRBJ2-7
clone size: few
CDR3 protein: CAWTDITYEQYF
CDR3 DNA: TGTGCCTGGACGGACATAACCTACGAGCAGTACTTC

V gene: TRBV28
D gene: .
J gene: TRBJ2-3
clone size: .
CDR3 protein: CASTSSGRTTDTQYF
CDR3 DNA: TGTGCCAGCACGTCCTCCGGGCGAACCACAGATACGCAGTATTTT

V gene: TRBV6-2/TRBV6-3
D gene: .
J gene: TRBJ1-2
clone size: .
CDR3 protein: CASSQTAPGGYTF
CDR3 DNA: TGTGCCAGCAGCCAGACCGCTCCGGGGGGCTACACCTTC

V gene: TRBV20-1
D gene: .
J gene: TRBJ1-1
clone size: .
CDR3 protein: CSARYTEAFF
CDR3 DNA: TGCAGTGCTAGGTACACTGAAGCTTTCTTT

V gene: TRBV19
D gene: .
J gene: TRBJ2-1
clone size: once
CDR3 protein: CASSRAGMGNEQFF
CDR3 DNA: TGTGCCAGTAGCCGGGCGGGAATGGGCAATGAGCAGTTCTTC

V gene: TRBV18
D gene: .
J gene: TRBJ2-3
clone size: .
CDR3 protein: CASSPGSGGNTQYF
CDR3 DNA: TGTGCCAGCTCACCAGGATCAGGCGGCAATACGCAGTATTTT

V gene: TRBV24-1
D gene: TRBD2
J gene: TRBJ2-1
clone size: .
CDR3 protein: CATSDLDVAGGRNEQFF
CDR3 DNA: TGTGCCACCAGTGATTTAGACGTAGCGGGAGGACGCAATGAGCAGTTCTTC

V gene: TRBV20-1
D gene: .
J gene: TRBJ1-1
clone size: .
CDR3 protein: CSARVPANTEAFF
CDR3 DNA: TGCAGTGCTAGGGTCCCGGCGAACACTGAAGCTTTCTTT

V gene: TRBV19
D gene: .
J gene: TRBJ2-1
clone size: .
CDR3 protein: CASSIPGDNEQFF
CDR3 DNA: TGTGCCAGTAGTATCCCAGGGGACAATGAGCAGTTCTTC

V gene: TRBV3-1
D gene: TRBD1
J gene: TRBJ1-1
clone size: once
CDR3 protein: CASQGVQGARTEAFF
CDR3 DNA: TGTGCCAGCCAAGGAGTGCAGGGGGCTAGAACTGAAGCTTTCTTT

V gene: TRBV10-2
D gene: TRBD1
J gene: TRBJ1-1
clone size: .
CDR3 protein: CASGSQGAETEAFF
CDR3 DNA: TGCGCCAGCGGATCCCAGGGGGCTGAGACTGAAGCTTTCTTT

V gene: TRBV9
D gene: TRBD2
J gene: TRBJ2-1
clone size: .
CDR3 protein: CASSVGPAGAYNEQFF
CDR3 DNA: TGTGCCAGCAGCGTAGGCCCCGCGGGAGCCTACAATGAGCAGTTCTTC

V gene: TRBV7-2
D gene: .
J gene: TRBJ2-7
clone size: .
CDR3 protein: CASCLEEGIYEQYF
CDR3 DNA: TGTGCCAGCTGTCTCGAGGAGGGGATTTACGAGCAGTACTTC

V gene: TRBV27
D gene: TRBD2
J gene: TRBJ2-7
clone size: .
CDR3 protein: CASSLGAGGIYEQYF
CDR3 DNA: TGTGCCAGCAGTTTAGGAGCGGGAGGAATTTACGAGCAGTACTTC

V gene: TRBV5-4
D gene: .
J gene: TRBJ2-5
clone size: .
CDR3 protein: CASSLDAETQYF
CDR3 DNA: TGTGCCAGCAGCTTGGATGCTGAGACCCAGTACTTC

V gene: TRBV7-3
D gene: .
J gene: TRBJ2-5
clone size: .
CDR3 protein: CASSLRPGEGETQYF
CDR3 DNA: TGTGCCAGCAGCTTACGCCCAGGGGAGGGAGAGACCCAGTACTTC

V gene: TRBV7-8
D gene: .
J gene: TRBJ1-6
clone size: .
CDR3 protein: CASSSLEGYNSPLHF
CDR3 DNA: TGTGCCAGCAGCTCGTTGGAGGGATATAATTCACCCCTCCACTTT

V gene: TRBV7-2
D gene: .
J gene: TRBJ1-6
clone size: .
CDR3 protein: CASSSGGTTHNSPLHF
CDR3 DNA: TGTGCCAGCAGTTCGGGCGGGACAACTCATAATTCACCCCTCCACTTT

V gene: TRBV28
D gene: TRBD1
J gene: TRBJ1-2
clone size: .
CDR3 protein: CASSQQGRITYGYTF
CDR3 DNA: TGTGCCAGCAGCCAACAGGGGCGCATCACGTATGGCTACACCTTC

V gene: TRBV7-2
D gene: .
J gene: TRBJ2-7
clone size: .
CDR3 protein: CASSLGRTYEQYF
CDR3 DNA: TGTGCCAGCAGCTTAGGACGGACCTACGAGCAGTACTTC

V gene: TRBV5-4
D gene: .
J gene: TRBJ2-3
clone size: .
CDR3 protein: CASSRDKSSTDTQYF
CDR3 DNA: TGTGCCAGCAGCCGGGACAAGTCTTCCACAGATACGCAGTATTTT

V gene: TRBV2
D gene: .
J gene: TRBJ1-2
clone size: .
CDR3 protein: CASSGLNPMGYTF
CDR3 DNA: TGTGCCAGCAGTGGTTTGAATCCCATGGGCTACACCTTC

V gene: TRBV12-3/TRBV12-4
D gene: .
J gene: TRBJ2-7
clone size: .
CDR3 protein: CASSGDSSYEQYF
CDR3 DNA: TGTGCCAGCAGCGGTGATAGCTCCTACGAGCAGTACTTC

V gene: TRBV29-1
D gene: .
J gene: TRBJ1-1
clone size: .
CDR3 protein: CSVRGRMTPNTEAFF
CDR3 DNA: TGCAGCGTTAGGGGAAGGATGACCCCGAACACTGAAGCTTTCTTT

V gene: TRBV12-3/TRBV12-4
D gene: .
J gene: TRBJ1-3
clone size: .
CDR3 protein: CASSLNLGPYSGNTIYF
CDR3 DNA: TGTGCCAGCAGTTTAAATTTAGGGCCTTACTCTGGAAACACCATATATTTT

V gene: TRBV25-1
D gene: .
J gene: TRBJ1-4
clone size: .
CDR3 protein: CASSEGTVATNEKLFF
CDR3 DNA: TGTGCCAGCAGTGAAGGGACCGTCGCAACTAATGAAAAACTGTTTTTT

V gene: TRBV6-2/TRBV6-3
D gene: .
J gene: TRBJ2-4
clone size: .
CDR3 protein: CASSDSVIKNIQYF
CDR3 DNA: TGTGCCAGCAGCGACAGCGTAATCAAAAACATTCAGTACTTC

V gene: TRBV4-3
D gene: TRBD1
J gene: TRBJ1-1
clone size: once
CDR3 protein: CASSQDQGANTEAFF
CDR3 DNA: TGCGCCAGCAGCCAAGATCAGGGGGCGAACACTGAAGCTTTCTTT

V gene: TRBV27
D gene: TRBD1
J gene: TRBJ1-1
clone size: .
CDR3 protein: CASSLTGDTEAFF
CDR3 DNA: TGTGCCAGTTCGTTGACAGGGGACACTGAAGCTTTCTTT

V gene: TRBV10-3
D gene: .
J gene: TRBJ1-1
clone size: .
CDR3 protein: CAISQGTGNTEAFF
CDR3 DNA: TGTGCCATCAGCCAAGGGACGGGGAACACTGAAGCTTTCTTT

V gene: TRBV23-1
D gene: .
J gene: TRBJ1-2
clone size: .
CDR3 protein: CASRLRYGYTF
CDR3 DNA: TGCGCCAGCAGACTTCGCTATGGCTACACCTTC

V gene: TRBV20-1
D gene: .
J gene: TRBJ2-7
clone size: .
CDR3 protein: CSARAAVRSYEQYF
CDR3 DNA: TGCAGTGCTAGAGCCGCGGTGCGGTCCTACGAGCAGTACTTC

V gene: TRBV3-1
D gene: TRBD2
J gene: TRBJ2-1
clone size: .
CDR3 protein: CASSPSGSGYNEQFF
CDR3 DNA: TGTGCCAGCAGCCCGAGCGGGAGTGGCTACAATGAGCAGTTCTTC

V gene: TRBV3-1
D gene: .
J gene: TRBJ1-1
clone size: .
CDR3 protein: CASSQSENTEAFF
CDR3 DNA: TGTGCCAGCAGCCAATCGGAGAACACTGAAGCTTTCTTT

V gene: TRBV7-9
D gene: TRBD1
J gene: TRBJ1-2
clone size: .
CDR3 protein: CASSRGQGSNYGYTF
CDR3 DNA: TGTGCCAGCAGTAGAGGACAGGGGTCAAACTATGGCTACACCTTC

V gene: TRBV5-1
D gene: .
J gene: TRBJ1-4
clone size: .
CDR3 protein: CASSLGQAFNEKLFF
CDR3 DNA: TGCGCCAGCAGCTTGGGACAGGCCTTTAATGAAAAACTGTTTTTT

V gene: TRBV6-5
D gene: TRBD1
J gene: TRBJ1-6
clone size: .
CDR3 protein: CASSSNRGGNSPLHF
CDR3 DNA: TGTGCCAGCAGTTCGAACAGGGGCGGTAATTCACCCCTCCACTTT

V gene: TRBV30
D gene: .
J gene: TRBJ1-4
clone size: few
CDR3 protein: CAWRIGREKLFF
CDR3 DNA: TGTGCCTGGAGGATCGGACGGGAAAAACTGTTTTTT

V gene: TRBV19
D gene: .
J gene: TRBJ2-3
clone size: .
CDR3 protein: CASSITKNSGNTDTQYF
CDR3 DNA: TGTGCCAGTAGTATAACGAAGAATAGCGGAAACACAGATACGCAGTATTTT

V gene: TRBV12-3/TRBV12-4
D gene: .
J gene: TRBJ1-1
clone size: .
CDR3 protein: CASSLDSPNTEAFF
CDR3 DNA: TGTGCCAGCAGTTTGGACAGCCCGAACACTGAAGCTTTCTTT

V gene: TRBV3-1
D gene: TRBD2
J gene: TRBJ2-2
clone size: .
CDR3 protein: CASSHHGLAGAGELFF
CDR3 DNA: TGTGCCAGCAGCCACCACGGACTAGCGGGAGCCGGGGAGCTGTTTTTT

V gene: TRBV11-2
D gene: TRBD2
J gene: TRBJ2-3
clone size: .
CDR3 protein: CASSRLAGGLRVDTQYF
CDR3 DNA: TGTGCCAGCAGTAGACTAGCGGGAGGGCTGAGGGTAGATACGCAGTATTTT

V gene: TRBV7-2
D gene: .
J gene: TRBJ2-3
clone size: .
CDR3 protein: CASSRPGDTQYF
CDR3 DNA: TGTGCCAGCAGCCGACCTGGTGACACGCAGTATTTT

V gene: TRBV12-3/TRBV12-4
D gene: .
J gene: TRBJ2-3
clone size: .
CDR3 protein: CASTKAETQYF
CDR3 DNA: TGTGCCAGCACTAAGGCAGAAACGCAGTATTTT

V gene: TRBV4-3
D gene: .
J gene: TRBJ1-4
clone size: .
CDR3 protein: CASSQGNLNEKLFF
CDR3 DNA: TGCGCCAGCAGCCAAGGGAATCTTAATGAAAAACTGTTTTTT

V gene: TRBV5-1
D gene: TRBD2
J gene: TRBJ2-1
clone size: .
CDR3 protein: CASRNGLAGGPGQFF
CDR3 DNA: TGCGCCAGCAGGAACGGACTAGCGGGAGGGCCTGGGCAGTTCTTC

V gene: TRBV30
D gene: TRBD2
J gene: TRBJ2-1
clone size: .
CDR3 protein: CAWSHAGLAGVNEQFF
CDR3 DNA: TGTGCCTGGAGTCACGCGGGACTAGCGGGAGTCAATGAGCAGTTCTTC

V gene: TRBV14
D gene: TRBD1
J gene: TRBJ1-2
clone size: .
CDR3 protein: CASSQGQGAQIYGYTF
CDR3 DNA: TGTGCCAGCAGCCAAGGGCAGGGGGCGCAAATCTATGGCTACACCTTC

V gene: TRBV20-1
D gene: TRBD2
J gene: TRBJ2-1
clone size: .
CDR3 protein: CSAGGLGLASYNEQFF
CDR3 DNA: TGCAGTGCTGGGGGACTGGGACTAGCGTCTTACAATGAGCAGTTCTTC

V gene: TRBV5-1
D gene: .
J gene: TRBJ2-1
clone size: .
CDR3 protein: CASSLSYGTEQFF
CDR3 DNA: TGCGCCAGCAGCTTGTCATACGGGACTGAGCAGTTCTTC